Listed below are T cell receptor beta chains from one sample, sequenced in a study of OX40 agonist ivuxolimab in advanced cancers. Sequencing was performed with immunoSEQ multiplex PCR; in TCRdb, only in-frame clones are kept and a portion is missing. The sample carries under 150,000 clones, more than 85% recorded once. The sequencing used CD4+ or CD8+ T cells sorted from blood, collected in a trial of the OX40 agonist ivuxolimab. These receptors were collected from an adult with an advanced solid tumor such as melanoma, head and neck, liver or kidney cancer. The CDR3 runs from the conserved cysteine through the conserved F or W. A D gene is named only where the DNA matches it firmly. Clone size is shown for a subset of rows, as once, few, many or a class of expanded clone.

cdr3_length	d_call	j_call	v_call	clone_size	cdr3_aa	cdr3_nt
13	-	TRBJ2-3	TRBV4-3	-	CASSQAGADTQYF	TGCGCCAGCAGCCAAGCAGGGGCAGATACGCAGTATTTT
14	-	TRBJ2-3	TRBV27	-	CASSGGGTRDTQYF	TGTGCCAGCAGTGGTGGGGGGACAAGGGATACGCAGTATTTT
13	-	TRBJ1-5	TRBV5-4	once	CASSLGTEKPQHF	TGTGCCAGCAGCTTGGGGACAGAGAAGCCCCAGCATTTT
17	TRBD2	TRBJ2-4	TRBV19	-	CASMGLAGGRDKNIQYF	TGTGCCAGTATGGGACTAGCGGGGGGGCGAGACAAAAACATTCAGTACTTC
15	TRBD1	TRBJ2-5	TRBV11-2	-	CASSLPGQGWETQYF	TGTGCCAGCAGCTTACCGGGACAGGGCTGGGAGACCCAGTACTTC
13	-	TRBJ1-1	TRBV6-5	-	CASGLRVNTEAFF	TGTGCCAGCGGACTCAGGGTCAACACTGAAGCTTTCTTT
13	-	TRBJ1-2	TRBV6-5	-	CASYRVYTDGYTF	TGTGCCAGCTATCGGGTCTACACAGATGGCTACACCTTC
14	TRBD1	TRBJ2-7	TRBV9	-	CASSDGQGDYEQYF	TGTGCCAGCAGCGACGGACAGGGGGACTACGAGCAGTACTTC
14	-	TRBJ1-2	TRBV7-3	-	CASSTDITNYGYTF	TGTGCCAGCAGCACAGACATTACTAACTATGGCTACACCTTC
13	-	TRBJ2-5	TRBV5-8	-	CASTLDIQETQYF	TGTGCCAGCACCTTAGACATCCAAGAGACCCAGTACTTC
16	TRBD2	TRBJ2-7	TRBV7-6	-	CASSLAAVAGGYEQYF	TGTGCCAGCAGCTTAGCGGCGGTAGCGGGAGGGTACGAGCAGTACTTC
14	TRBD2	TRBJ2-2	TRBV9	-	CASRLAANTGELFF	TGTGCCAGCAGACTAGCGGCGAACACCGGGGAGCTGTTTTTT
16	-	TRBJ1-4	TRBV15	-	CATSRGTLATNEKLFF	TGTGCCACCAGCAGGGGGACACTAGCAACTAATGAAAAACTGTTTTTT
13	-	TRBJ2-3	TRBV7-2	-	CASSLAHADTQYF	TGTGCCAGCAGCTTAGCTCACGCAGATACGCAGTATTTT
17	-	TRBJ2-5	TRBV19	-	CATRQWQGGSSGETQYF	TGTGCCACCAGGCAATGGCAGGGGGGATCCTCGGGAGAGACCCAGTACTTC
11	-	TRBJ2-3	TRBV6-6	-	CASSHTDTQYF	TGTGCCAGCAGTCACACAGATACGCAGTATTTT
13	TRBD1	TRBJ1-2	TRBV11-3	once	CASSFWTGNGYTF	TGTGCCAGCAGCTTCTGGACAGGGAATGGCTACACCTTC
14	-	TRBJ2-4	TRBV9	-	CASSQGPGKNIQYF	TGTGCCAGCAGTCAAGGGCCTGGCAAAAACATTCAGTACTTC
16	-	TRBJ2-2	TRBV4-3	-	CASSQAPPGFAGELFF	TGCGCCAGCAGCCAAGCTCCGCCAGGGTTTGCCGGGGAGCTGTTTTTT
12	-	TRBJ1-1	TRBV7-3	once	CASSPEARGAFF	TGTGCCAGCAGCCCCGAAGCTCGGGGAGCTTTCTTT
16	TRBD2	TRBJ2-2	TRBV19	-	CASSIRGRTNTGELFF	TGTGCCAGTAGTATTCGCGGGAGGACGAACACCGGGGAGCTGTTTTTT
12	-	TRBJ1-5	TRBV7-2	-	CASSPVAGSAHF	TGTGCCAGCAGCCCGGTAGCGGGCAGCGCGCATTTT
17	TRBD2	TRBJ2-4	TRBV11-2	-	CVSSLGGLAVAKNIQYF	TGTGTCAGCAGCTTAGGAGGACTAGCGGTAGCCAAAAACATTCAGTACTTC